This T cell receptor beta chain emerged from a study of tumor and adjacent non-tumor tissue in lung cancer. The library came from three nested PCR rounds adapted from ARM-PCR protocols. TCRdb fed the multiplex PCR reads into MiXCR, producing one record per CDR3 protein. Counted here are approximately 110,000 distinct CDR3 sequences, about 65% occurring once; the ten biggest clones make up around 20%. On this clonotype itself: A much larger clonotype is one base distant, so this may be a read error.

This sample's RNA came from whole unsorted tissue. The normal lung tissue was taken more than 3 cm from the tumor edge. Material: distant non-tumor lung tissue. This receptor was identified in a man in his fifties or sixties with non-small cell lung cancer.

CDR3 sequence: CASILSVGGSFLHF. The CDR3 bases are TGTGCCAGCATTTTATCCGTCGGGGGTTCTTTCCTCCACTTT. The chain links TRBV28 to TRBJ1-6, with a possible D match to TRBD1 (5 bases). Per the germline V gene, CDR1 is MDHEN and CDR2 is SYDVKM. This CDR3 contains 14 residues. Supplemented by reference TRBV28 and TRBJ1-6, the full variable domain reads DVKVTQSSRYLVKRTGEKVFLECVQDMDHENMFWYRQDPGLGLRLIYFSYDVKMKEKGDIPEGYSVSREKKERFSLILESASTNQTSMYLCASILSVGGSFLHFGNGTRLTVT.